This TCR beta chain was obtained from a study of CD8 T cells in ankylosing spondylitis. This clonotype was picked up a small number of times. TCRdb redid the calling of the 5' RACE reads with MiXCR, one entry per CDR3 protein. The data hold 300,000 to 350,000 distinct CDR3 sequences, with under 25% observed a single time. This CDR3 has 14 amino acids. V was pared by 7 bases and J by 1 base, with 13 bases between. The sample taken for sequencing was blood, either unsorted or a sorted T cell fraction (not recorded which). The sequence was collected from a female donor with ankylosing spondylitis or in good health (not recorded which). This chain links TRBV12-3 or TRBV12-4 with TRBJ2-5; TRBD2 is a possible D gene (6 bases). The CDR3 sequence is CASTPTRGQETQYF. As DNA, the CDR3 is TGTGCCAGCACCCCCACGCGGGGCCAAGAGACCCAGTACTTC.